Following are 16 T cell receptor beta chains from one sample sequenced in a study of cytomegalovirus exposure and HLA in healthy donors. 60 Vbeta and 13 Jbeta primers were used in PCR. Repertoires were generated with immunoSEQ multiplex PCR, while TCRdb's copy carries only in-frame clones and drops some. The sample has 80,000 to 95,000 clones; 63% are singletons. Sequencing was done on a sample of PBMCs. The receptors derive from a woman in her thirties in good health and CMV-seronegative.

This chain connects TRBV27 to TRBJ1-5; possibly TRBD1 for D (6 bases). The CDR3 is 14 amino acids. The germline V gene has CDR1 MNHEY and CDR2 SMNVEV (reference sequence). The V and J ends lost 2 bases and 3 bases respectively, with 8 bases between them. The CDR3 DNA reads TGTGCCAGCAGTTTAAGACAGGCCAATCAGCCCCAGCATTTT. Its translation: CASSLRQANQPQHF.

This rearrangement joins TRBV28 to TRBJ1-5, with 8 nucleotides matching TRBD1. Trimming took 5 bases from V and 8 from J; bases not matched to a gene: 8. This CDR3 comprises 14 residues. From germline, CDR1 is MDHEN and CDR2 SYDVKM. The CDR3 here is CASSPGQGSEPQHF. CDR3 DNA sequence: TGTGCCAGCAGTCCAGGACAGGGTAGTGAGCCCCAGCATTTT.

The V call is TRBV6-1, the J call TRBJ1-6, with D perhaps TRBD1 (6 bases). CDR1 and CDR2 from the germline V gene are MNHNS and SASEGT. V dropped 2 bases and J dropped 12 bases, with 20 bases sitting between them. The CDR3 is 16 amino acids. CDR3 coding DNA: TGTGCCAGCAGTGAACGTCAGGACAGTTGGTGGCAACCCCTCCACTTT. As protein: CASSERQDSWWQPLHF.

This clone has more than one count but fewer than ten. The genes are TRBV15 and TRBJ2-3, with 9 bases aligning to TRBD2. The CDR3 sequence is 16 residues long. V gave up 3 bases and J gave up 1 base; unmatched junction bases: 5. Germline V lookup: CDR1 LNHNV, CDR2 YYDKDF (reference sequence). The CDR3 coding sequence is TGTGCCACCAGCAGGCCACTAGCGGGCCGCACAGATACGCAGTATTTT. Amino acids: CATSRPLAGRTDTQYF.

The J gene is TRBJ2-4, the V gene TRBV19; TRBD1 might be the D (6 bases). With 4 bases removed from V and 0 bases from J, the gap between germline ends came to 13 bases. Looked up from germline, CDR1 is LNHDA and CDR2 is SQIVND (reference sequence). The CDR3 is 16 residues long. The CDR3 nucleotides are TGTGCCAGTAGTAAAGTCCAGGGGATAGCCAAAAACATTCAGTACTTC. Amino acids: CASSKVQGIAKNIQYF.

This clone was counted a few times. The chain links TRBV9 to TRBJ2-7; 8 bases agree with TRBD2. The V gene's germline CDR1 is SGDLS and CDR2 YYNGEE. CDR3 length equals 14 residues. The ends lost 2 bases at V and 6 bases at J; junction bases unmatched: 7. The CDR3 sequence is CASSVGGARIEQYF. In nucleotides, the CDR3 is TGTGCCAGCAGCGTCGGGGGGGCAAGGATCGAGCAGTACTTC.

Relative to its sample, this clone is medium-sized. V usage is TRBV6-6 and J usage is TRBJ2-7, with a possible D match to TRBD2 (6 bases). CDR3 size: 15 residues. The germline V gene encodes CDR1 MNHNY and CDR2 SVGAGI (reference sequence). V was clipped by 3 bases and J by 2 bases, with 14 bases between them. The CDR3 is CASSYLAEGPYEQYF. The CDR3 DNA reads TGTGCCAGCAGTTATTTGGCGGAGGGCCCCTACGAGCAGTACTTC.

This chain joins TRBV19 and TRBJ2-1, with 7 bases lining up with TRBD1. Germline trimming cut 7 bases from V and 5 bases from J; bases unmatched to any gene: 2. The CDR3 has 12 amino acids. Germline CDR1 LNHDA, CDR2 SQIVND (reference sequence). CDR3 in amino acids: CASKQGDNEQFF. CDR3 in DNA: TGTGCCAGTAAGCAGGGGGACAATGAGCAGTTCTTC.

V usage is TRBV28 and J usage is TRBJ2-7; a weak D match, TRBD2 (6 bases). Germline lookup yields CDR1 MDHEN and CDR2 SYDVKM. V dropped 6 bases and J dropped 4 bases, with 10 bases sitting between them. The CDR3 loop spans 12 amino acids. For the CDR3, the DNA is TGTGCCAGCAGGGGGGGACCTTACGAGCAGTACTTC. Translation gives CASRGGPYEQYF.

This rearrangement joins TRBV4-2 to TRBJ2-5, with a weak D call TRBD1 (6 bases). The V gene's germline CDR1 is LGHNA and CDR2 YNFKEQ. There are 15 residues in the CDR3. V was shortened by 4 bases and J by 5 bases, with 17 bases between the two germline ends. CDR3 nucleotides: TGTGCCAGCAGCCGTAACAGGGAGATAGGGGAGACCCAGTACTTC. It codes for CASSRNREIGETQYF.

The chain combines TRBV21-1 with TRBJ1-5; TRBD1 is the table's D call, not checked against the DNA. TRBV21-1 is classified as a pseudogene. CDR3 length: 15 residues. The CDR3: CASSRRDSHNQPQHF. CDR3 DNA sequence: TGTGCCAGCAGCCGGCGGGACAGTCACAATCAGCCCCAGCATTTT.

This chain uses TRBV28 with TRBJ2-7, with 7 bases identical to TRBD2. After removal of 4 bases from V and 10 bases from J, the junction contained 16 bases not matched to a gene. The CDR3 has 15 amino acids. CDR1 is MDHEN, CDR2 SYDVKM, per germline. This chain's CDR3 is CASSSPSGAGRSQYF. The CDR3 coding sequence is TGTGCCAGCAGTTCCCCCAGCGGGGCTGGCCGGTCTCAGTACTTC.

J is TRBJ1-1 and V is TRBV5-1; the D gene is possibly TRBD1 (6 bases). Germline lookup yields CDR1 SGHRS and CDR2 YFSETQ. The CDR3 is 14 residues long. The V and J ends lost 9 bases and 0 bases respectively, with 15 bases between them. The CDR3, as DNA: TGCGCCACCCGGATGGACAGTATGAACACTGAAGCTTTCTTT. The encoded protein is CATRMDSMNTEAFF.

The CDR3 loop reads CASSSGRGSYGYTF. The CDR3 nucleotides read TGTGCCAGCAGCTCGGGCAGGGGGTCATATGGCTACACCTTC. The J gene is TRBJ1-2, the V gene TRBV5-4, with 7 bases identical to TRBD1. The ends lost 3 bases at V and 5 bases at J; junction bases unmatched: 7. This CDR3 is built from 14 residues. The germline CDR1 and CDR2 sequences are SGHNT and YYREEE (reference sequence).

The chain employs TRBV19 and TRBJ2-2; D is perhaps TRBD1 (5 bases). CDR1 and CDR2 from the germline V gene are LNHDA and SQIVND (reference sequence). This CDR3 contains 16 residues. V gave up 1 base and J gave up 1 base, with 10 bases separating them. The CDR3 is CASSIGRTQNTGELFF. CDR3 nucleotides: TGTGCCAGTAGTATAGGCCGGACACAGAACACCGGGGAGCTGTTTTTT.

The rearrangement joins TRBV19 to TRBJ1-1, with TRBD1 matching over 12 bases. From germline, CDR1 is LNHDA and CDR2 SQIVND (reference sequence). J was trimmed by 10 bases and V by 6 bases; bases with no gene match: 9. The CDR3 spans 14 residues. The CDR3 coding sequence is TGTGCCAGTAGGAAGGGACAGGGGGCGCGAGGAGCTTTCTTT. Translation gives CASRKGQGARGAFF.